These T cell receptor beta chains were read from a single sample in a study of shared clonotypes between healthy human individuals. Here immunoSEQ multiplex PCR was the method, and the copy in TCRdb shows in-frame clones only, minus some. The sample holds around 1.4 million clones; around 98.5% are singletons and the top ten take about 0.34%. Sample: naive CD4+ T cells sorted from blood. These receptor sequences come from a man in his thirties or forties in good health. CDR3s include the opening cysteine and the closing phenylalanine or tryptophan. Fields, in order: V gene, D gene, J gene, clone size, CDR3 DNA, CDR3 protein. D genes are given only for firm matches. Not all rows give a size; the values are once, few, many and, for expanded clones, a class.

v_call: TRBV5-1
d_call: TRBD2
j_call: TRBJ2-3
clone_size: NA
cdr3_nt: TGCGCCAGCAGCTTGGAGCTAGCGGGTACAGATACGCAGTATTTT
cdr3_aa: CASSLELAGTDTQYF

v_call: TRBV25-1
d_call: TRBD1
j_call: TRBJ2-7
clone_size: NA
cdr3_nt: TGTGCCAGCAGCGACAGGGGCGAGCAGTACTTC
cdr3_aa: CASSDRGEQYF

v_call: TRBV29-1
d_call: NA
j_call: TRBJ2-7
clone_size: NA
cdr3_nt: TGCAGCGTCCAGGGCCGGCTAGCCGTGAGCGAGCAGTACTTC
cdr3_aa: CSVQGRLAVSEQYF

v_call: TRBV6-6
d_call: NA
j_call: TRBJ1-1
clone_size: NA
cdr3_nt: TGTGCCAGCAGTTATGAGGGAGGCACTGAAGCTTTCTTT
cdr3_aa: CASSYEGGTEAFF

v_call: TRBV9
d_call: NA
j_call: TRBJ2-5
clone_size: NA
cdr3_nt: TGTGCCAGCAGCGTGCGTGGGGCAGAAGAGACCCAGTACTTC
cdr3_aa: CASSVRGAEETQYF

v_call: TRBV27
d_call: NA
j_call: TRBJ2-5
clone_size: once
cdr3_nt: TGTGCCAGCAGCCCCCGGACCGTGAATGGGACAAAGCAAGAGACCCAGTACTTC
cdr3_aa: CASSPRTVNGTKQETQYF

v_call: TRBV7-9
d_call: NA
j_call: TRBJ1-5
clone_size: NA
cdr3_nt: TGTGCCAGCAGCTTTGCGGTCGGCGATCGCAATCAGCCCCAGCATTTT
cdr3_aa: CASSFAVGDRNQPQHF

v_call: TRBV27
d_call: NA
j_call: TRBJ2-1
clone_size: NA
cdr3_nt: TGTGCCAGCAGTTCCGGACGCCGGGTTTTTGTCAATGAGCAGTTCTTC
cdr3_aa: CASSSGRRVFVNEQFF

v_call: TRBV5-1
d_call: NA
j_call: TRBJ1-1
clone_size: NA
cdr3_nt: TGCGCCAGCAGTCGGGATCTGAACACTGAAGCTTTCTTT
cdr3_aa: CASSRDLNTEAFF

v_call: TRBV5-1
d_call: NA
j_call: TRBJ2-5
clone_size: NA
cdr3_nt: TGCGCCAGCAGAACCACCGGGACCTCCCCTCAGGAGACCCAGTACTTC
cdr3_aa: CASRTTGTSPQETQYF

v_call: TRBV9
d_call: TRBD2
j_call: TRBJ2-1
clone_size: NA
cdr3_nt: TGTGCCAGCAGCGTAGGGGCTAGCGGGAGGTCCAATGAGCAGTTCTTC
cdr3_aa: CASSVGASGRSNEQFF

v_call: TRBV5-4
d_call: NA
j_call: TRBJ2-1
clone_size: NA
cdr3_nt: TGTGCCAGCAGCCTCCGGGGTGACAATGAGCAGTTCTTC
cdr3_aa: CASSLRGDNEQFF

v_call: TRBV19
d_call: NA
j_call: TRBJ1-5
clone_size: NA
cdr3_nt: TGTGCCAGTAGGGACAGATCCTTGAGATATCAGCCCCAGCATTTT
cdr3_aa: CASRDRSLRYQPQHF

v_call: TRBV25-1
d_call: NA
j_call: TRBJ1-1
clone_size: NA
cdr3_nt: TGTGCCAGCAGTGGTGTAGGCGGGACTGAAGCTTTCTTT
cdr3_aa: CASSGVGGTEAFF

v_call: TRBV6-5
d_call: NA
j_call: TRBJ2-5
clone_size: NA
cdr3_nt: TGTGCCAGCAGTTATTTCCTCCAAGAGACCCAGTACTTC
cdr3_aa: CASSYFLQETQYF

v_call: TRBV18
d_call: TRBD1
j_call: TRBJ2-1
clone_size: NA
cdr3_nt: TGTGCCAGCTCACACGACGACACCAAACAGGGGAGAGGTGAGCAGTTCTTC
cdr3_aa: CASSHDDTKQGRGEQFF

v_call: TRBV28
d_call: NA
j_call: TRBJ2-7
clone_size: NA
cdr3_nt: TGTGCCAGCAGCTTCTCCTACGAGCAGTACTTC
cdr3_aa: CASSFSYEQYF

v_call: TRBV27
d_call: NA
j_call: TRBJ1-1
clone_size: NA
cdr3_nt: TGTGCCAGCAATAACCGGGCGATGCCCACTGAAGCTTTCTTT
cdr3_aa: CASNNRAMPTEAFF

v_call: TRBV5-1
d_call: NA
j_call: TRBJ1-1
clone_size: NA
cdr3_nt: TGCGCCAGCAGACCGGGGCCGAACACTGAAGCTTTCTTT
cdr3_aa: CASRPGPNTEAFF

v_call: TRBV11-1
d_call: NA
j_call: TRBJ2-7
clone_size: NA
cdr3_nt: TGTGCCAGCAGCTTAGAGGCAGGGTATTCCTACGAGCAGTACTTC
cdr3_aa: CASSLEAGYSYEQYF

v_call: TRBV28
d_call: TRBD1
j_call: TRBJ1-5
clone_size: NA
cdr3_nt: TGTGCCAGCAGTTCGACAGGGAAGGGAACGAATCAGCCCCAGCATTTT
cdr3_aa: CASSSTGKGTNQPQHF

v_call: TRBV28
d_call: NA
j_call: TRBJ1-5
clone_size: NA
cdr3_nt: TGTGCCTCCGACCGGGACAACAATCAGCCCCAGCATTTT
cdr3_aa: CASDRDNNQPQHF

v_call: TRBV6-1
d_call: TRBD2
j_call: TRBJ2-3
clone_size: NA
cdr3_nt: TGTGCCAGCAGTGAAGATGGACTAGCGGGAGTAGGGGTGGGCACAGATACGCAGTATTTT
cdr3_aa: CASSEDGLAGVGVGTDTQYF

v_call: TRBV25-1
d_call: NA
j_call: TRBJ1-1
clone_size: NA
cdr3_nt: TGTGCCAGCAGGATGGCGGGCACTGAAGCTTTCTTT
cdr3_aa: CASRMAGTEAFF

v_call: TRBV5-4
d_call: NA
j_call: TRBJ2-7
clone_size: NA
cdr3_nt: TGTGCCAGCAGCTTGGAAGGAAAGGTCTACGAGCAGTACTTC
cdr3_aa: CASSLEGKVYEQYF

v_call: TRBV5-6
d_call: NA
j_call: TRBJ2-7
clone_size: NA
cdr3_nt: TGTGCCAGCAGCTTGAGACGGAGCTCCTACGAGCAGTACTTC
cdr3_aa: CASSLRRSSYEQYF